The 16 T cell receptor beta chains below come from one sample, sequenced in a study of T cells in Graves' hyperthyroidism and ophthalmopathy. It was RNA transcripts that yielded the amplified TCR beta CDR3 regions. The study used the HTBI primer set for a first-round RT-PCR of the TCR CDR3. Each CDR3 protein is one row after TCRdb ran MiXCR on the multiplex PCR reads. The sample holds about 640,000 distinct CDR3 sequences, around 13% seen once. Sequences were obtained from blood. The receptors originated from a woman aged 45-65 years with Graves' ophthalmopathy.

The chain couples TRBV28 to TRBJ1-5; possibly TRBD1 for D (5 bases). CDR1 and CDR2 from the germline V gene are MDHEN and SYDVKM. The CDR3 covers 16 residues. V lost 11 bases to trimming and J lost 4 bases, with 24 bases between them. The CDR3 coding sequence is TGTGCCGGCAAAAACCCCCCCGGGACTGGTAATCAGCCCCAGCATTTT. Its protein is CAGKNPPGTGNQPQHF.

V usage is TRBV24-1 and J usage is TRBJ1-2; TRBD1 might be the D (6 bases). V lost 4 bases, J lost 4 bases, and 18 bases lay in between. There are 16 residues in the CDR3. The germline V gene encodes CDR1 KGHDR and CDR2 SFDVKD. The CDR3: CATSDATGFDFYGYTF. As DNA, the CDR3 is TGTGCCACCAGTGACGCCACAGGGTTTGATTTCTATGGCTACACCTTC.

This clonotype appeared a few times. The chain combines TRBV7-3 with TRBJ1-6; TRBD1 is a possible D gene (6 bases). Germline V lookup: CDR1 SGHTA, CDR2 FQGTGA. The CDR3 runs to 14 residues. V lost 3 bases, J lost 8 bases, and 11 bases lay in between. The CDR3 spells CASSLEGVDSPLHF. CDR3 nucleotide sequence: TGTGCCAGCAGCTTGGAGGGGGTGGATTCACCCCTCCACTTT.

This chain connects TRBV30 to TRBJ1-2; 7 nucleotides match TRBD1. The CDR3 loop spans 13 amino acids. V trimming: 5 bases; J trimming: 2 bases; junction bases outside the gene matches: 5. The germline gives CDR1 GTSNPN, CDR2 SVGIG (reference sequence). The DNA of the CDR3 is TGTGCCTGGGCCGCACAGGGGAACTATGGCTACACCTTC. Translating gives CAWAAQGNYGYTF.

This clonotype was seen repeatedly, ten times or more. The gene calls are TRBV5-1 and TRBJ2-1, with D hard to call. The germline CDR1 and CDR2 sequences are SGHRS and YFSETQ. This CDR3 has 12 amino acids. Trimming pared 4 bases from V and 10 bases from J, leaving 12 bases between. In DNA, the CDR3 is TGCGCCAGCAGCATTACCGGGCTCGAGCAGTTCTTC. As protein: CASSITGLEQFF.

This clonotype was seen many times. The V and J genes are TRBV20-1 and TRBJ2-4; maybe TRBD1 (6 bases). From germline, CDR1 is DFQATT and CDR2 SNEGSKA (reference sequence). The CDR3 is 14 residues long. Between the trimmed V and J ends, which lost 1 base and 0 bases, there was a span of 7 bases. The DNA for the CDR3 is TGCAGTGCTAGAGGAGGGGGAGCCAAAAACATTCAGTACTTC. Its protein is CSARGGGAKNIQYF.

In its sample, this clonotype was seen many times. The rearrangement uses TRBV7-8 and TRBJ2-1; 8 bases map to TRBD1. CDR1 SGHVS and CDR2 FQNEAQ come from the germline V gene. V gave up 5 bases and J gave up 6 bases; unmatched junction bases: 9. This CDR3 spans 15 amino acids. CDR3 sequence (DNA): TGTGCCAGCAGCCCAGGGGGCGTCTTGGGCAATGAGCAGTTCTTC. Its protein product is CASSPGGVLGNEQFF. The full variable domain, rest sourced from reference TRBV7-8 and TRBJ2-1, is GAGVSQSPRYKVAKRGQDVALRCDPISGHVSLFWYQQALGQGPEFLTYFQNEAQLDKSGLPSDRFFAERPEGSVSTLKIQRTQQEDSAVYLCASSPGGVLGNEQFFGPGTRLTVL.

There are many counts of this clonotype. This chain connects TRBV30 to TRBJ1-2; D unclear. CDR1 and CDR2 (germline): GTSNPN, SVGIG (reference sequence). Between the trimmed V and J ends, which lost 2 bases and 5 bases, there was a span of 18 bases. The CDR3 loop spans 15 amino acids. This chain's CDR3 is CAWSPSRALLYGYTF. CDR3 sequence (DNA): TGTGCCTGGAGTCCCTCCCGCGCCTTACTTTATGGCTACACCTTC. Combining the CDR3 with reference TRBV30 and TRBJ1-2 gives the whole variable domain SQTIHQWPATLVQPVGSPLSLECTVEGTSNPNLYWYRQAAGRGLQLLFYSVGIGQISSEVPQNLSASRPQDRQFILSSKKLLLSDSGFYLCAWSPSRALLYGYTFGSGTRLTVV.

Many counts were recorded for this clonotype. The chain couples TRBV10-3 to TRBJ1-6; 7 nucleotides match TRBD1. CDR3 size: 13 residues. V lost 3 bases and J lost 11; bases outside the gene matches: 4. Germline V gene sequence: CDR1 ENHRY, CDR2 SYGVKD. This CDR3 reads CAISEEGATPLHF. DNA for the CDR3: TGTGCCATCAGTGAAGAGGGGGCGACACCCCTCCACTTT.

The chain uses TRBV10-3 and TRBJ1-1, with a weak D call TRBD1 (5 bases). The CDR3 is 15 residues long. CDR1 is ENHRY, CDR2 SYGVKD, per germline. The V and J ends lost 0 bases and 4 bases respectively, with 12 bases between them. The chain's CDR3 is CAISESWGDSTEAFF. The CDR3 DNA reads TGTGCCATCAGTGAGTCATGGGGGGATAGCACTGAAGCTTTCTTT.

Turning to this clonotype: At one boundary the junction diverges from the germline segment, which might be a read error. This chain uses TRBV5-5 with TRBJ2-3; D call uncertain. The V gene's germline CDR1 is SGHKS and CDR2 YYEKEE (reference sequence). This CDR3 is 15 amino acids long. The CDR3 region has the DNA TGTGCCTGCAGCTTTCTGCCCCGGGCTACAGATACGCAGTATTTT. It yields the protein CACSFLPRATDTQYF.

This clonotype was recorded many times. CDR3 sequence: CASKLAGEKEETQYF. The CDR3 nucleotides are TGCGCCAGCAAACTAGCGGGAGAGAAAGAAGAGACCCAGTACTTC. The chain uses TRBV5-1 and TRBJ2-5; 11 nucleotides agree with TRBD2. CDR3 length: 15 amino acids. In germline, CDR1 is SGHRS, CDR2 YFSETQ. Trimming removed 6 bases from V and 3 bases from J; junction bases left unmatched: 7. Supplemented by reference TRBV5-1 and TRBJ2-5, the full variable domain reads KAGVTQTPRYLIKTRGQQVTLSCSPISGHRSVSWYQQTPGQGLQFLFEYFSETQRNKGNFPGRFSGRQFSNSRSEMNVSTLELGDSALYLCASKLAGEKEETQYFGPGTRLLVL.

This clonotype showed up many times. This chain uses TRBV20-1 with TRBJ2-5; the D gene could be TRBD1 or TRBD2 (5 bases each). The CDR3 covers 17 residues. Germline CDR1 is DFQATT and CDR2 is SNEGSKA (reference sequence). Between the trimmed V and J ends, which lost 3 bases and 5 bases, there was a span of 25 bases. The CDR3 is CSASLSVGPPGWETQYF. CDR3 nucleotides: TGCAGTGCTAGTCTAAGTGTGGGGCCTCCGGGGTGGGAGACCCAGTACTTC.

CDR3 residues: CAISEWTSGTDTQYF. CDR3 nucleotide sequence: TGTGCCATCAGTGAGTGGACTAGCGGCACAGATACGCAGTATTTT. The V gene is TRBV10-3, the J gene TRBJ2-3; TRBD2 matches at 9 bases. In germline, CDR1 is ENHRY, CDR2 SYGVKD. The CDR3 runs to 15 residues. V shed 1 base and J 1 base; nucleotides not matched to a gene: 0.

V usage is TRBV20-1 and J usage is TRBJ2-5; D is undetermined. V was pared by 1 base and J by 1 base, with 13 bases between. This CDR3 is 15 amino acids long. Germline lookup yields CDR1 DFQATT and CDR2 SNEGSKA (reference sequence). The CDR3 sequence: CSARGEKGSQETQYF. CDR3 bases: TGCAGTGCTAGAGGCGAAAAAGGGTCCCAAGAGACCCAGTACTTC.

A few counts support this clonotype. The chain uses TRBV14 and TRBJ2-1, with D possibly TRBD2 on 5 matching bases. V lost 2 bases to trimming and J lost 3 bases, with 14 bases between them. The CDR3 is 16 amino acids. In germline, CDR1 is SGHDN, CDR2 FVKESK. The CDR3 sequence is CASSQRTGNIYNEQFF. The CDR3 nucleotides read TGTGCCAGCAGCCAAAGGACTGGAAACATCTACAATGAGCAGTTCTTC.